Each of the 19 T cell receptor beta chains below was sequenced from the same sample in a study of CD8+ T cells in alopecia areata. Following extraction, RNA underwent reverse transcription to cDNA, which served as the sequencing template. TCRdb keeps only in-frame clones here, not all; method: immunoSEQ multiplex PCR. This table holds roughly 100,000 clones, around 84% found once. Treatment in this sample: oral pan-JAK inhibitor, 5-10 mg twice daily. The specimen comprised CD8+ T cells sorted from blood, sampled between weeks 30 and 35, from a patient treated with tofacitinib. Receptor source: a human donor with alopecia areata.

CDR3 DNA: TGTGCCAGCAGCTTAGGTTTCCGGGAGCAGTACACCGGGGAGCTGTTTTTT. It encodes CASSLGFREQYTGELFF. The J gene is TRBJ2-2, the V gene TRBV13; TRBD2 is a possible D gene (6 bases). Trimming cost V 0 bases and J 3 bases, with 14 bases left between them. This CDR3 has 17 amino acids. Germline V gene lookup returns CDR1 PRHDT and CDR2 FYEKMQ (reference sequence).

In nucleotides, the CDR3 is TGTGCCAGCAGCGAAGAGAGCACAGATACGCAGTATTTT. Translated: CASSEESTDTQYF. The chain couples TRBV9 to TRBJ2-3; D call uncertain. CDR3 length: 13 amino acids. Germline values: CDR1 SGDLS, CDR2 YYNGEE. The V end was cut by 3 bases, the J end by 0 bases, with 5 bases between.

The rearrangement uses TRBV6-5 and TRBJ2-3; the D is unclear. The CDR3 is 14 amino acids. The V gene's germline CDR1 is MNHEY and CDR2 SVGAGI. Trimming cost V 1 base and J 5 bases, with 10 bases left between them. The DNA for the CDR3 is TGTGCCAGCAGTTACTACCTGACGGGAGATACGCAGTATTTT. It is translated as CASSYYLTGDTQYF.

The chain links TRBV29-1 to TRBJ2-7; D is unclear. The ends were cut back, 0 bases at V and 3 bases at J, with 9 bases in the middle. Germline CDR1 is SQVTM and CDR2 is ANQGSEA. The CDR3 is made up of 13 amino acids. For the CDR3, the DNA is TGCAGCGTTGAAGAGGGTACGCGCTACGAGCAGTACTTC. Translating it yields CSVEEGTRYEQYF.

This clone was counted only a few times. This chain links TRBV7-9 with TRBJ2-7, with D hard to call. Trimming shortened V by 3 bases and J by 7 bases, and 19 bases separated the two germline ends. Germline V gene data show CDR1 as SEHNR and CDR2 as FQNEAQ (reference sequence). The CDR3 loop spans 15 amino acids. The CDR3 here is CASSFEAGPLREQYF. The CDR3 coding sequence is TGTGCCAGCAGCTTCGAGGCAGGACCGCTACGTGAGCAGTACTTC.

The V and J genes are TRBV19 and TRBJ2-1, with a weak D call TRBD1 (5 bases). Per the germline V gene, CDR1 is LNHDA and CDR2 is SQIVND (reference sequence). Trimming cost V 7 bases and J 6 bases, with 22 bases left between them. The CDR3 length is 16 residues. DNA for the CDR3: TGTGCCAGTACCCCCTCCTCCTGGGGCCCGACCAATGAGCAGTTCTTC. Protein sequence: CASTPSSWGPTNEQFF.

The chain joins TRBV30 to TRBJ2-1, with D hard to call. The length of the CDR3 is 8 residues. V lost 5 bases, J lost 9 bases, and 2 bases lay in between. Per the germline V gene, CDR1 is GTSNPN and CDR2 is SVGIG (reference sequence). As DNA, the CDR3 is TGTGCCTGGGGTGAGCAGTTCTTC. Its protein product is CAWGEQFF.

The chain combines TRBV5-6 with TRBJ1-1; D might be TRBD1 (5 bases). This CDR3 has 15 amino acids. The ends were cut back, 3 bases at V and 8 bases at J, with 20 bases in the middle. From germline, CDR1 is SGHDT and CDR2 YYEEEE. CDR3 sequence reads: CASSSPSGVTAEAFF. In DNA form, the CDR3 reads TGTGCCAGCAGCTCCCCATCGGGGGTTACTGCGGAAGCTTTCTTT. Based on the CDR3 plus reference TRBV5-6 and TRBJ1-1, the full variable domain is DAGVTQSPTHLIKTRGQQVTLRCSPKSGHDTVSWYQQALGQGPQFIFQYYEEEERQRGNFPDRFSGHQFPNYSSELNVNALLLGDSALYLCASSSPSGVTAEAFFGQGTRLTVV.

A few counts support this clone. V gene TRBV9 combines with J gene TRBJ1-2; D is uncertain. The CDR3 is 9 amino acids. V gave up 7 bases and J gave up 10 bases, with 8 bases separating them. CDR1 and CDR2 (germline): SGDLS, YYNGEE. CDR3 sequence (DNA): TGTGCCAGCGGGGTTTACTACACCTTC. The encoded protein is CASGVYYTF.

The chain carries TRBV11-2 and TRBJ2-1; D uncertain. There are 16 residues in the CDR3. Germline values: CDR1 SGHAT, CDR2 FQNNGV. Trimming stripped 1 base from V and 0 bases from J, with 10 bases between. The CDR3 reads CASSLASTSSYNEQFF. CDR3 nucleotides: TGTGCCAGCAGCTTAGCTAGTACGAGCTCCTACAATGAGCAGTTCTTC.

This chain joins TRBV7-2 and TRBJ2-7; no clear D. The ends were cut back, 2 bases at V and 2 bases at J, with 7 bases in the middle. The germline V gene encodes CDR1 SGHTA and CDR2 FQGNSA. This CDR3 region has 13 residues. The CDR3 DNA reads as TGTGCCAGCAGCTTATACTCGGCCTACGAGCAGTACTTC. Its protein product is CASSLYSAYEQYF.

This chain uses TRBV7-9 with TRBJ2-5; TRBD2 is a possible D gene (6 bases). The J call is uncertain, as TRBJ2-7 better fits the DNA end. Germline-derived CDR1 and CDR2 are SEHNR and FQNEAQ (reference sequence). The CDR3 length is 16 residues. This chain's CDR3 is CASSPTEGLGSYEQYF. Here the CDR3 DNA reads TGTGCCAGCAGCCCGACGGAGGGACTGGGCTCCTACGAGCAGTACTTC.

V and J are TRBV30 and TRBJ2-7; D tentatively fits TRBD1 or TRBD2 (6 bases each). Germline CDR1 and CDR2: GTSNPN and SVGIG (reference sequence). The CDR3 contains 12 residues. V lost 8 bases and J lost 6, with 17 bases in between. In DNA form, the CDR3 reads TGTGCCGGGGGGCCTGCAGGGCCCGAGCAGTACTTC. Translated: CAGGPAGPEQYF.

V and J are TRBV7-9 and TRBJ2-5; unclear D gene. The CDR3 covers 13 residues. Germline V gene lookup returns CDR1 SEHNR and CDR2 FQNEAQ (reference sequence). Trimming left V 2 bases short and J 5 bases short, with 9 bases between. This chain's CDR3 is CASSLTSVETQYF. CDR3 coding DNA: TGTGCCAGCAGCTTAACGTCTGTCGAGACCCAGTACTTC.

V usage is TRBV11-2 and J usage is TRBJ2-7, with 9 nucleotides matching TRBD2. The CDR3 is made up of 15 amino acids. The germline CDR1 and CDR2 sequences are SGHAT and FQNNGV. V dropped 1 base and J dropped 2; count of bases not matched to a gene: 3. CDR3 nucleotides: TGTGCCAGCAGCTTAGGACTAGCGGATGCCTACGAGCAGTACTTC. The encoded protein is CASSLGLADAYEQYF.

The chain uses TRBV7-9 and TRBJ2-1; D gene unclear. Trimming cost V 5 bases and J 6 bases, with 11 bases left between them. The germline V gene has CDR1 SEHNR and CDR2 FQNEAQ (reference sequence). CDR3 size: 13 residues. CDR3 protein: CASSDGSTNEQFF. The CDR3 nucleotides are TGTGCCAGCAGCGACGGCAGTACCAATGAGCAGTTCTTC.

The chain employs TRBV30 and TRBJ1-2, with TRBD1 matching over 8 bases. With 5 bases clipped from V and 2 bases from J, the junction kept 7 bases outside the gene matches. CDR3 length: 14 amino acids. In germline, CDR1 is GTSNPN, CDR2 SVGIG (reference sequence). For the CDR3, the DNA is TGTGCCTGGGCCTCAGGGGGCGCGAACTATGGCTACACCTTC. This translates into CAWASGGANYGYTF.

The chain has TRBV5-1 and TRBJ2-1; D gene uncertain. V was shortened by 3 bases and J by 7 bases, with 11 bases between the two germline ends. Germline loops: CDR1 SGHRS, CDR2 YFSETQ. CDR3 size: 13 residues. The CDR3 DNA reads as TGCGCCAGCAGCTCACGCGGAGAGAATGAGCAGTTCTTC. Amino acids: CASSSRGENEQFF. The whole variable domain, remainder taken from reference TRBV5-1 and TRBJ2-1, is KAGVTQTPRYLIKTRGQQVTLSCSPISGHRSVSWYQQTPGQGLQFLFEYFSETQRNKGNFPGRFSGRQFSNSRSEMNVSTLELGDSALYLCASSSRGENEQFFGPGTRLTVL.

The rearrangement uses TRBV4-1 and TRBJ2-7; D is uncertain. V gave up 3 bases and J gave up 2 bases, with 14 bases separating them. The germline gives CDR1 MGHRA, CDR2 YSYEKL. The CDR3 consists of 15 residues. The CDR3 spells CASSQDPRSPYEQYF. The CDR3 DNA sequence: TGCGCCAGCAGCCAGGACCCCCGGAGCCCCTACGAGCAGTACTTC.